The 18 T cell receptor beta chains below come from one sample, sequenced in a study of identical twins (dated by TCRdb to about 2016). The library came from 5' RACE. TCRdb lists the instrument as Illumina HiSeq 2000. TCRdb's own reprocessing of the public reads used fastp at Q25 and MiXCR and kept productive beta chains. All rows with the same CDR3 protein become a single entry with the most common DNA and genes. Recorded for this sample are around 95,000 distinct CDR3 sequences; just under 6% of them occurred a single time. The ten largest clones add up to less than 15% of the sample. Material for sequencing was memory T cells sorted from blood. Per the publication, the cell subset or site label means: CD45RO+ enriched T cells. These receptors all stem from a woman between 50 and 59 years old in good health.

At least ten counts were recorded for this clonotype. The chain employs TRBV29-1 and TRBJ2-3, with D uncertain. V lost 4 bases to trimming and J lost 4 bases, with 9 bases between them. The germline V gene encodes CDR1 SQVTM and CDR2 ANQGSEA. The CDR3 has 12 residues. The CDR3 sequence: CSVGLGSDTQYF. CDR3 sequence (DNA): TGCAGCGTTGGGCTAGGCTCAGATACGCAGTATTTT.

With regard to this clonotype: A single base separates this from a much larger clone, so it may be a read error. The V gene is TRBV4-1, the J gene TRBJ2-1, with TRBD2 matching over 9 bases. Trimming cost V 2 bases and J 0 bases; bases outside gene matches: 11. Germline loops: CDR1 MGHRA, CDR2 YSYEKL. The CDR3 sequence is 19 residues long. Here the CDR3 reads CASSQHRRAGGSSYNEQFF. The CDR3 DNA reads as TGCGCCAGCAGCCAACATCGAAGGGCGGGAGGGTCCTCCTACAATGAGCAGTTCTTC.

In this sample, this clonotype turned up a few times. This rearrangement joins TRBV29-1 to TRBJ2-3, with D maybe TRBD1 (6 bases). The germline V gene has CDR1 SQVTM and CDR2 ANQGSEA. The V and J ends lost 3 bases and 2 bases respectively, with 15 bases between them. This CDR3 has 15 amino acids. The CDR3, as DNA: TGCAGCGTTGAGGTGGGGGCCTCTACCACAGATACGCAGTATTTT. It codes for CSVEVGASTTDTQYF.

This clonotype has just one count. The chain links TRBV11-2 to TRBJ1-1; 8 bases line up with TRBD1. J gave up 5 bases and V 5 bases, and 7 bases lay outside the gene matches. Germline CDR1 SGHAT, CDR2 FQNNGV. The CDR3 runs 14 residues. The CDR3 nucleotides read TGTGCCAGCAGCGTCCAGACAGGGGCAACTGAAGCTTTCTTT. It specifies CASSVQTGATEAFF.

This clonotype was detected ten times or more. For the CDR3, the DNA is TGTGCCAGCAGCCCGGGACTAGCGGTTGACGAGCAGTACTTC. It is translated as CASSPGLAVDEQYF. This rearrangement joins TRBV9 to TRBJ2-7; 11 bases are a match to TRBD2. Germline values: CDR1 SGDLS, CDR2 YYNGEE. The CDR3 is 14 amino acids. V lost 4 bases to trimming and J lost 5 bases; unmatched junction nucleotides: 5.

This clonotype came up many times. The chain combines TRBV4-1 with TRBJ1-1, with D possibly matching TRBD1 (6 bases). The CDR3 totals 15 residues. V lost 0 bases, J lost 6 bases, and 14 bases lay in between. Germline V gene data show CDR1 as MGHRA and CDR2 as YSYEKL. The CDR3 nucleotides are TGCGCCAGCAGCCAAGAGCCCTCTCGGACAGCTGAAGCTTTCTTT. This translates into CASSQEPSRTAEAFF.

This clonotype has at least ten counts. The J gene is TRBJ2-3, the V gene TRBV11-2; tentatively, D is TRBD1 (6 bases). CDR3 size: 15 residues. V lost 5 bases, J lost 0 bases, and 12 bases lay in between. From germline, CDR1 is SGHAT and CDR2 FQNNGV. CDR3 residues: CASSQQGRSTDTQYF. As DNA, the CDR3 is TGTGCCAGCAGCCAACAGGGACGTAGCACAGATACGCAGTATTTT.

This clonotype was observed a handful of times. The chain couples TRBV18 to TRBJ2-3, with 11 bases aligning to TRBD2. CDR3 size: 16 residues. Trimming at V came to 3 bases and at J to 0 bases, leaving 2 bases not matched to a gene. CDR1 and CDR2 (germline): KGHSH, LQKENI. The chain's CDR3 is CASSPGLAVSTDTQYF. The CDR3 bases are TGTGCCAGCTCACCGGGACTAGCGGTTAGCACAGATACGCAGTATTTT.

This clonotype has only a few counts. A much more abundant neighbour one base away suggests this may be a read error. The J gene is TRBJ1-5, the V gene TRBV5-5, with D tentatively TRBD1 (5 bases). Trimming left V 2 bases short and J 4 bases short, with 7 bases between. CDR3 length: 13 residues. Germline V lookup: CDR1 SGHKS, CDR2 YYEKEE (reference sequence). This CDR3 reads CASSLAGNQPQHF. The CDR3 bases are TGTGCCAGCAGCTTAGCAGGGAATCAGCCCCAGCATTTT. The entire variable domain, with the rest obtained from reference TRBV5-5 and TRBJ1-5, is as follows: DAGVTQSPTHLIKTRGQQVTLRCSPISGHKSVSWYQQVLGQGPQFIFQYYEKEERGRGNFPDRFSARQFPNYSSELNVNALLLGDSALYLCASSLAGNQPQHFGDGTRLSIL.

At least ten counts were recorded for this clonotype. The rearrangement links TRBV29-1 to TRBJ1-4; unclear D gene. The CDR3 runs to 14 residues. Germline V gives CDR1 SQVTM, CDR2 ANQGSEA. The germline V and J ends were trimmed by 5 bases and 4 bases, with 14 bases remaining between them. The CDR3 coding sequence is TGCAGCGTTTTTAAGTCGGCCGATAATGAAAAACTGTTTTTT. Protein sequence: CSVFKSADNEKLFF.

This clonotype has a count of ten or more. This CDR3 reads CASSLARGGGPFF. CDR3 in DNA: TGTGCCAGCAGCTTAGCGCGAGGAGGGGGCCCTTTCTTT. This chain joins TRBV11-1 and TRBJ1-1; 7 bases fit TRBD1. The V segment lost 0 bases and the J segment 12 bases; nucleotides outside the gene matches: 7. The CDR3 totals 13 residues. The germline gives CDR1 SGHAT, CDR2 FQDESV (reference sequence).

The table lists this clonotype with a few counts. The chain has TRBV4-1 and TRBJ2-2, with 7 bases lining up with TRBD2. Germline V CDR1 and CDR2: MGHRA, YSYEKL. The CDR3 contains 15 residues. Losses at the gene ends were 4 bases for V and 3 bases for J; bases not matched to a gene: 5. Here the CDR3 reads CASSPGTKDTGELFF. The DNA for the CDR3 is TGCGCCAGCAGCCCCGGGACTAAGGACACCGGGGAGCTGTTTTTT.

At least ten counts were recorded for this clonotype. The gene calls are TRBV12-3 or TRBV12-4 and TRBJ1-1, with unresolved D. The CDR3 loop spans 14 amino acids. V was clipped by 3 bases and J by 1 base, with 9 bases between them. The CDR3 region has the DNA TGTGCCAGCAGTTTCGGCCGTTCGAACACTGAAGCTTTCTTT. Encoded protein: CASSFGRSNTEAFF.

This clonotype was seen many times. The CDR3 reads CASSLVSVGQGDMFF. The CDR3 DNA follows: TGTGCCAGCAGTCTAGTCTCGGTTGGGCAGGGAGATATGTTCTTC. The chain has TRBV11-2 and TRBJ2-1, with D possibly called TRBD1 or TRBD2 (5 bases each). V gave up 6 bases and J gave up 15 bases, with 27 bases separating them. The CDR3 is 15 amino acids. Germline V gives CDR1 SGHAT, CDR2 FQNNGV. Together with reference TRBV11-2 and TRBJ2-1, the CDR3 gives the full variable domain: EAGVAQSPRYKIIEKRQSVAFWCNPISGHATLYWYQQILGQGPKLLIQFQNNGVVDDSQLPKDRFSAERLKGVDSTLKIQPAKLEDSAVYLCASSLVSVGQGDMFFGPGTRLTVL.

Many counts were recorded for this clonotype. This chain uses TRBV3-1 with TRBJ1-4; the match to TRBD1 covers 10 bases. CDR1 and CDR2 (germline): LGHDT, YNNKEL (reference sequence). After removal of 0 bases from V and 4 bases from J, the junction contained 5 bases not matched to a gene. This CDR3 is built from 17 residues. The CDR3 loop is CASSQDRTGGHNEKLFF. The CDR3 DNA sequence: TGTGCCAGCAGCCAAGATCGGACAGGGGGTCATAATGAAAAACTGTTTTTT.

This clonotype was counted many times. The gene calls are TRBV6-1 and TRBJ1-5, with D possibly matching TRBD1 (6 bases). Germline lookup yields CDR1 MNHNS and CDR2 SASEGT. Trimming pared 4 bases from V and 6 bases from J, leaving 16 bases between. The CDR3 has 15 amino acids. The CDR3 DNA reads as TGTGCCAGCAGTGTGTACAGGGATCGGAGTCAGCCCCAGCATTTT. It yields the protein CASSVYRDRSQPQHF.

Many counts were recorded for this clonotype. The rearrangement links TRBV5-1 to TRBJ1-1; D not certain. This CDR3 has 14 amino acids. Germline V lookup: CDR1 SGHRS, CDR2 YFSETQ. The V end lost 4 bases, the J end lost 0 bases, and 10 bases lay between the germline ends. The chain's CDR3 is CASSREELNTEAFF. The CDR3 DNA is TGCGCCAGCAGCCGGGAAGAGCTGAACACTGAAGCTTTCTTT.

V and J are TRBV11-2 and TRBJ2-5; no firm D call. Germline V lookup: CDR1 SGHAT, CDR2 FQNNGV. The V end lost 5 bases, the J end lost 2 bases, and 9 bases lay between the germline ends. The CDR3 covers 13 residues. The CDR3 region is CASSRVGQETQYF. The CDR3 nucleotides read TGTGCCAGCAGCCGGGTGGGACAAGAGACCCAGTACTTC.